This entry describes one T cell receptor beta chain. Its target antigen remains unknown. No qualities accompany the bases; no much larger clone lies one base away. This sample is drawn from a study of vaccination and CD4 T cells after COVID-19 (dated by TCRdb to between 2021 and 2022). In terms of the full investigation: Convalescent patients had a positive SARS-CoV-2 result on nasal swab PCR, and of these patients, several had mild disease and one had severe disease. The convalescent cohort comprised six males and four females, including two Hispanic individuals, seven Caucasians, two Asians and one multiracial person. Participants got two doses of the Pfizer-BioNTech BNT162b2 vaccine (n=8) or two doses of the Moderna mRNA-1273 vaccine (n=2). Post-COVID blood samples were collected from convalescent patients a median of around 96 days after diagnosis, with a range of roughly 35 to 180 days. Post-vaccine blood samples were obtained a median of approximately 74 days after the second vaccine dose, with a range of about 14 to 241 days. The cultures were stimulated with overlapping spike peptide pools from SARS-CoV-2 and from the common cold coronaviruses HCoV-NL63, HCoV-OC43 and HCoV-229E. Control cultures used a CEFX viral epitope pool as positive control, an HIV-1 Nef peptide pool as negative control, or no peptide. In roughly eleven COVID-19 convalescent patients and a few infection-naive healthy vaccine recipients, the spike-specific CD4+ TCR repertoire before mRNA vaccination was compared with the repertoire after mRNA vaccination.

The V and J ends are trimmed by 5 bases and 0 bases, leaving 13 bases between them. The CDR3 starts with the cysteine, ends with the phenylalanine, and has 16 residues. Only CDR3 DNA is held: 48 bases, read in frame from base 1. Reading the germline V gene gives CDR1 SGHVS and CDR2 FNYEAQ. Libraries were made using PCR. TCR sequencing of DNA from cultured CD4+ T cells used the Oncomine TCR Beta short-read assay at the Johns Hopkins FTIC core. The QIAamp micro DNA kit was used to extract genomic DNA from the cultured CD4+ T cells. Oncomine TCR Beta libraries from cultured CD4+ T cells were pooled using unique dual indexes and sequenced on an Illumina iSeq 100. As for the original processing: Non-productive sequences were removed, and CDR3s that did not start with C, did not end with F or W, or were shorter than 7 amino acids were discarded. The MANAFEST web application was used to identify antigen-specific clonotypes by comparing peptide-stimulated wells against reference wells and other culture wells. An FDR below 0.05, an odds ratio above 5, and a productive frequency above 0.1% in at least two of three replicate wells were required for clones to be considered positive. Clonotypes that were significantly expanded in both SARS-CoV-2 spike wells and at least one common cold coronavirus spike condition were defined as cross-reactive. CDR3 homology was assessed with Levenshtein distances (stringdist) and unrooted phylogenetic trees (ape) in R version 3.6.1. TCRdb itself trimmed the public reads at Q25 with fastp, ran MiXCR and retained productive beta chains. Each entry is one CDR3 protein sequence, shown with its most common DNA and genes. The authors' filters were not applied to this entry. For this sample there are about 9,100 distinct CDR3 sequences; 50% to 70% appear just once. Approximately 30% of the sample is held by the ten biggest clonotypes.

The investigation overall reported the following: Nearly all vaccine-specific clones in convalescent patients (304 of 307) were mono-reactive for SARS-CoV-2 spike rather than cross-reactive with common cold coronaviruses. In convalescent patients, a median around 89% of post-vaccine SARS-CoV-2-reactive clones were detected only after vaccination, suggesting vaccine-specific priming. The number of convalescent patients in the study was relatively small, and the study did not examine early timepoints following natural infection. The median count of SARS-CoV-2-reactive clonotypes went up from 20 to 25 after infection to 38 after vaccination, although the change was not significant.

The sample's treatment or condition, from its label and the paper: approximately nine-day PBMC culture with coronavirus spike peptide pools or control peptides (ViraFEST assay). To expand antigen-specific T cells with peptide pools and then pick out the expanded clonotypes through TCR sequencing, the study relied on the ViraFEST assay. The convalescent patients' positive SARS-CoV-2 PCR tests were from March to December 2020, which was before the Alpha, Beta and Delta variants emerged in the United States. Each well held around 2.1 million PBMCs cultured with roughly 10 ug/ml peptide pools in IMDM containing around 5% human AB serum and 10 IU/ml IL-2. Half of the culture medium was replaced with fresh IL-2-containing medium on days 3 and 7. CD4+ T cells were isolated after roughly 10 days of culture through negative selection using the EasySep CD4+ T cell isolation kit. Ficoll-Paque Plus gradient centrifugation was used to isolate PBMCs from whole blood, and the isolated PBMCs were then either used fresh or cryopreserved at -140C. Each culture condition was generally run in triplicate wells.

The V and J segments used are TRBV7-6 and TRBJ2-2, with TRBD2 perhaps the D gene, on 6 matching bases. This clonotype was sampled from a human donor who had recovered from COVID-19. The sequencing sample was made of CD4+ T cells from blood, cultured in vitro. The nucleotide sequence is given as TGTGCCAGCAGCCCCGGAGGGGCAACGAACACCGGGGAGCTGTTTTTT. Its protein is CASSPGGATNTGELFF.